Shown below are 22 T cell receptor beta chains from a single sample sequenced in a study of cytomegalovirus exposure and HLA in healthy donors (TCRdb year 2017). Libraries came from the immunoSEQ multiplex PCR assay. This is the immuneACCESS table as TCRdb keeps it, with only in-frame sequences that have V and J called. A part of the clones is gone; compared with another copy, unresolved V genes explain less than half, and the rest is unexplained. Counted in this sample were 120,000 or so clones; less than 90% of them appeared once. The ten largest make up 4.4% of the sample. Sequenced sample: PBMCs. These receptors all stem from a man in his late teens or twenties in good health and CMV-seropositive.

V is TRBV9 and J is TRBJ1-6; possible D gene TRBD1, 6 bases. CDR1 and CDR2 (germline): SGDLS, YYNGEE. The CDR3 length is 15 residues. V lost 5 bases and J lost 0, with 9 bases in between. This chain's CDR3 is CASREDSSYNSPLHF. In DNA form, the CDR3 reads TGTGCCAGCAGGGAGGACAGCTCCTATAATTCACCCCTCCACTTT.

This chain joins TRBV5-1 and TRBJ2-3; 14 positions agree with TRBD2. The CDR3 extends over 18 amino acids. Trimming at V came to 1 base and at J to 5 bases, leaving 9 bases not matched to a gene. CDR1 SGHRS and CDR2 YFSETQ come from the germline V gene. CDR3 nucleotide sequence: TGCGCCAGCAGCTTGAATCCGACTAGCGGGGGGGCCGGAGATACGCAGTATTTT. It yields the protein CASSLNPTSGGAGDTQYF.

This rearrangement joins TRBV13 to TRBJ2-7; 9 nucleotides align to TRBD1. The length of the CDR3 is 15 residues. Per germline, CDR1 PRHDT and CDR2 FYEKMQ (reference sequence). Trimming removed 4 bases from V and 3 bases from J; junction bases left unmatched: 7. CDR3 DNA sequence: TGTGCCAGCAGCTCGCCCAGACAGGGGGTCTACGAGCAGTACTTC. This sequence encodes CASSSPRQGVYEQYF.

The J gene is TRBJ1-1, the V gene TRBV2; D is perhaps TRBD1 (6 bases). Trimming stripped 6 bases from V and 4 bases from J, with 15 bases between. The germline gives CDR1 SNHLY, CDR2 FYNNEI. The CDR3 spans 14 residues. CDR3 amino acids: CASSPQGRLTEAFF. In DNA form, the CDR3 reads TGTGCCAGCAGCCCCCAGGGGCGGCTCACTGAAGCTTTCTTT.

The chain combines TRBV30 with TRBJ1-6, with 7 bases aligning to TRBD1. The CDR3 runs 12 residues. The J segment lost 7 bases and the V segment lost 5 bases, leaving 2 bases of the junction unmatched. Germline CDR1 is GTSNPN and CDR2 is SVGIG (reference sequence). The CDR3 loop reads CAWDRANSPLHF. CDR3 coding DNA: TGTGCCTGGGACAGGGCGAATTCACCCCTCCACTTT.

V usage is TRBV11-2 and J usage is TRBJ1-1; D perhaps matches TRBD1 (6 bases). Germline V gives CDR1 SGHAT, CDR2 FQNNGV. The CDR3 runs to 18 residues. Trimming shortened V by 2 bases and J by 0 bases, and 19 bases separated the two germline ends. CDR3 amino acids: CASSLRKGQGLVNTEAFF. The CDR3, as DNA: TGTGCCAGCAGCTTAAGAAAAGGGCAGGGGCTAGTGAACACTGAAGCTTTCTTT.

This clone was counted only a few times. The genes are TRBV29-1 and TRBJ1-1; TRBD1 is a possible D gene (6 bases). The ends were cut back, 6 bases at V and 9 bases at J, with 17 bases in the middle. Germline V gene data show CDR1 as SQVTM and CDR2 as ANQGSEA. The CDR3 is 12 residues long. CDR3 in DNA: TGCAGCGTCGACGCCAGGGGCCCCAAAGCTTTCTTT. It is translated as CSVDARGPKAFF.

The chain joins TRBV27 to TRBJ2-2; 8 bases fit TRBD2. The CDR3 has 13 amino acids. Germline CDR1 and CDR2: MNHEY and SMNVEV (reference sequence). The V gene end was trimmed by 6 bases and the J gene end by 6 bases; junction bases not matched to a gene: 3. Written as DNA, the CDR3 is TGTGCCAGCAGCGGACTAGCCCCCGGGGAGCTGTTTTTT. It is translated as CASSGLAPGELFF.

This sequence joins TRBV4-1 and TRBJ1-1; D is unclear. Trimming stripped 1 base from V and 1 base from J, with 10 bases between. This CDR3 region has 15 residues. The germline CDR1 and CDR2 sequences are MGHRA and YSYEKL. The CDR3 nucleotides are TGCGCCAGCAGCCAAGCGCCGGGATCGAACACTGAAGCTTTCTTT. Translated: CASSQAPGSNTEAFF.

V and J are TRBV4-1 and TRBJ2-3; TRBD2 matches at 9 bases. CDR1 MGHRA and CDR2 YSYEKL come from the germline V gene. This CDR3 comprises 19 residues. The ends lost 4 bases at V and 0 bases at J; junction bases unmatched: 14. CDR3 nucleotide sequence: TGCGCCAGCAGCCCCACCTACAGGCTAGCGGGGACCAGCACAGATACGCAGTATTTT. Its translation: CASSPTYRLAGTSTDTQYF.

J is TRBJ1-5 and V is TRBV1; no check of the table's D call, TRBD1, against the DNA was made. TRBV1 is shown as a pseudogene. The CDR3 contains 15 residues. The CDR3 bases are TGCACCAGCAGTTGCCCAGGGAACGGCAATCAGCCCCAGCATTTT. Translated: CTSSCPGNGNQPQHF.

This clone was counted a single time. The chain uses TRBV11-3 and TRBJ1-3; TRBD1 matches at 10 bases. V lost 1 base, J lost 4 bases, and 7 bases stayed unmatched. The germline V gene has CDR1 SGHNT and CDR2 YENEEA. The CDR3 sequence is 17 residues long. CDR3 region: CASSLGRGQGSGNTIYF. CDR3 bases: TGTGCCAGCAGCTTAGGGCGGGGACAGGGGTCGGGAAACACCATATATTTT. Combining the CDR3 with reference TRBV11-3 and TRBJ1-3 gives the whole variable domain EAGVVQSPRYKIIEKKQPVAFWCNPISGHNTLYWYLQNLGQGPELLIRYENEEAVDDSQLPKDRFSAERLKGVDSTLKIQPAELGDSAVYLCASSLGRGQGSGNTIYFGEGSWLTVV.

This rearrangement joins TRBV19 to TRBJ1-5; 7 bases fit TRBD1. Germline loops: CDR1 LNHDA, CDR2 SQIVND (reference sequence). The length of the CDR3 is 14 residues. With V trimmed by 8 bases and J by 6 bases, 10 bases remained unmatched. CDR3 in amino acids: CASRDRSHIQPQHF. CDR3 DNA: TGTGCCAGTCGGGACAGAAGCCACATTCAGCCCCAGCATTTT. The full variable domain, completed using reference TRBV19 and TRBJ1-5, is DGGITQSPKYLFRKEGQNVTLSCEQNLNHDAMYWYRQDPGQGLRLIYYSQIVNDFQKGDIAEGYSVSREKKESFPLTVTSAQKNPTAFYLCASRDRSHIQPQHFGDGTRLSIL.

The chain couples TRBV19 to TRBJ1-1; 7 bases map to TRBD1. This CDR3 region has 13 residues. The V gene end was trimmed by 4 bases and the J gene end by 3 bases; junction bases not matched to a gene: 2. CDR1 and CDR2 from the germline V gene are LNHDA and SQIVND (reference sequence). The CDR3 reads CASSSDRDTEAFF. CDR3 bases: TGTGCCAGTAGTAGTGACAGGGACACTGAAGCTTTCTTT.

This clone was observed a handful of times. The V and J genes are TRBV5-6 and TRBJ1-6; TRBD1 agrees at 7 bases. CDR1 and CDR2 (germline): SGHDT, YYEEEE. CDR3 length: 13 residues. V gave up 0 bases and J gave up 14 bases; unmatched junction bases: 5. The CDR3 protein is CASSLDRGLALHF. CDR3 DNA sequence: TGTGCCAGCAGCTTGGACAGGGGCTTAGCCCTCCACTTT.

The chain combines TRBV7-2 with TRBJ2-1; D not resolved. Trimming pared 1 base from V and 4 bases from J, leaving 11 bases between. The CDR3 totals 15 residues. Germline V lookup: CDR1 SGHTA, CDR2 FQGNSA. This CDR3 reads CASSLGSGYYNEQFF. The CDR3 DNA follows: TGTGCCAGCAGCTTAGGGTCAGGATATTACAATGAGCAGTTCTTC.

CDR3 in DNA: TGTGCCAGCTCACCAGGGACTAGCGGATCCACAGATACGCAGTATTTT. This codes for CASSPGTSGSTDTQYF. The chain recombines TRBV18 with TRBJ2-3; 11 nucleotides align to TRBD2. The ends lost 2 bases at V and 2 bases at J; junction bases unmatched: 3. This CDR3 contains 16 residues. The V gene's germline CDR1 is KGHSH and CDR2 LQKENI. Filled out from reference TRBV18 and TRBJ2-3, the complete variable domain reads NAGVMQNPRHLVRRRGQEARLRCSPMKGHSHVYWYRQLPEEGLKFMVYLQKENIIDESGMPKERFSAEFPKEGPSILRIQQVVRGDSAAYFCASSPGTSGSTDTQYFGPGTRLTVL.

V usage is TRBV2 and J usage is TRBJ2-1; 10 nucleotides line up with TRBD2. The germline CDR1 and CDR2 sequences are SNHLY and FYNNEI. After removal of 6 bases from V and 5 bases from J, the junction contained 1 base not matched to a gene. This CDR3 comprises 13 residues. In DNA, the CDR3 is TGTGCCAGCAGAAGCGGGGGGGACAATGAGCAGTTCTTC. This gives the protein CASRSGGDNEQFF. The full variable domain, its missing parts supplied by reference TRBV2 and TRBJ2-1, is EPEVTQTPSHQVTQMGQEVILRCVPISNHLYFYWYRQILGQKVEFLVSFYNNEISEKSEIFDDQFSVERPDGSNFTLKIRSTKLEDSAMYFCASRSGGDNEQFFGPGTRLTVL.

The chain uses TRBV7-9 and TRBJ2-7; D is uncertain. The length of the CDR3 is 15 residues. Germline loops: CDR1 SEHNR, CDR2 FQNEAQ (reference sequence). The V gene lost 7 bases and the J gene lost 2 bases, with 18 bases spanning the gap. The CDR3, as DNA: TGTGCCAGCAACTTGGTGGCCGATCCCCCCTACGAGCAGTACTTC. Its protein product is CASNLVADPPYEQYF.

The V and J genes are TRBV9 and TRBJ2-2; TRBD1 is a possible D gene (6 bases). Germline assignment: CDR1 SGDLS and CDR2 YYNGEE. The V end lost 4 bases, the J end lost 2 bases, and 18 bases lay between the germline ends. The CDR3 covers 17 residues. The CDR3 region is CASSLRGHPINTGELFF. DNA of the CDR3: TGTGCCAGCAGCCTCAGGGGCCACCCAATTAACACCGGGGAGCTGTTTTTT.

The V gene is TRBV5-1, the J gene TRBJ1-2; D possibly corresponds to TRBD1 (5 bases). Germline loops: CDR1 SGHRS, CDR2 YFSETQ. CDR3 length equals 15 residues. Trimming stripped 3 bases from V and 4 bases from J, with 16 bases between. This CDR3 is CASSSNDRDFYGYTF. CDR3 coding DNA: TGCGCCAGCAGCTCGAATGACCGGGACTTCTATGGCTACACCTTC.

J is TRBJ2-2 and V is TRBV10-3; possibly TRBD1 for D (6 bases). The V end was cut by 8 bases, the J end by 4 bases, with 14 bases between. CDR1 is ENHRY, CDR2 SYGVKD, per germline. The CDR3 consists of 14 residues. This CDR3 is CAIEDRFTTGELFF. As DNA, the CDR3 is TGTGCCATCGAGGACAGATTTACCACCGGGGAGCTGTTTTTT.